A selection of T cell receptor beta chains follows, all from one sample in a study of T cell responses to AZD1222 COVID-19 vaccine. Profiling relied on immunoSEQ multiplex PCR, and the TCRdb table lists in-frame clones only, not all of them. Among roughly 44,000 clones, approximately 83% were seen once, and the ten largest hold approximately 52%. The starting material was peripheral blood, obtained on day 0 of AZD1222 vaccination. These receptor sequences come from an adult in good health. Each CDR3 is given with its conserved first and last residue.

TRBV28,CASSTEYEQYF
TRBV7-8,CASSPRTSYEQYF
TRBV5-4,CASSLDSQPQHF
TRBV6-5,CASSRDLRAEAFF
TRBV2,CASSPTQGFSVEQYF
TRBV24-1,CATSSTRAGDTEAFF
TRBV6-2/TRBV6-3,CASSPWRGVGDTQYF
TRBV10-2,CASSVGPEAVNNEQFF
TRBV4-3,CASSRERGAAEAFF
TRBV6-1,CASSEAGRQKLFF
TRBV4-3,CASSATPASSYNSPLHF